These 18 T cell receptor beta chains were all obtained from the same sample, sequenced in a study of cytomegalovirus exposure and HLA in healthy donors. Researchers ran the PCR with 60 Vbeta and 13 Jbeta primers. Profiled with immunoSEQ multiplex PCR; TCRdb holds only in-frame clones, not every one. The repertoire has approximately 170,000 clones, around four fifths of them found once; the top ten carry 1.2%. The sequencing sample was made of PBMCs. The receptor set was obtained from a boy under 10 years old in good health and CMV-seronegative.

This chain links TRBV19 with TRBJ1-5, with D unclear. Germline V gene lookup returns CDR1 LNHDA and CDR2 SQIVND (reference sequence). Trimming cost V 3 bases and J 2 bases, with 11 bases left between them. The CDR3 contains 15 residues. CDR3 sequence: CASSIRGPRNQPQHF. The CDR3 nucleotides read TGTGCCAGTAGTATCCGGGGTCCCCGCAATCAGCCCCAGCATTTT.

This clone was counted a single time. The chain joins TRBV2 to TRBJ2-1, with D possibly being TRBD1 (5 bases). Trimming stripped 11 bases from V and 0 bases from J, with 8 bases between. The CDR3 totals 12 residues. Germline CDR1 and CDR2: SNHLY and FYNNEI. CDR3: CAGHSSYNEQFF. In DNA, the CDR3 is TGTGCCGGACACAGCTCCTACAATGAGCAGTTCTTC.

The rearrangement joins TRBV5-6 to TRBJ1-2; TRBD1 is a possible D gene (5 bases). Germline assignment: CDR1 SGHDT and CDR2 YYEEEE. The CDR3 spans 14 residues. With 3 bases removed from V and 3 bases from J, the gap between germline ends came to 12 bases. The CDR3 spells CASSSKTADYGYTF. DNA for the CDR3: TGTGCCAGCAGCTCCAAGACAGCAGACTATGGCTACACCTTC. Full variable domain (remainder filled in from reference TRBV5-6 and TRBJ1-2): DAGVTQSPTHLIKTRGQQVTLRCSPKSGHDTVSWYQQALGQGPQFIFQYYEEEERQRGNFPDRFSGHQFPNYSSELNVNALLLGDSALYLCASSSKTADYGYTFGSGTRLTVV.

This clone showed up just a few times. This rearrangement joins TRBV6-5 to TRBJ1-1; weak D call: TRBD1 (6 bases). V shed 7 bases and J shed 6 bases, with 21 bases lying between them. CDR1 MNHEY and CDR2 SVGAGI come from the germline V gene. This CDR3 spans 15 amino acids. This CDR3 is CASTTGGALGAEAFF. The DNA for the CDR3 is TGTGCCAGCACTACGGGGGGGGCTCTTGGCGCTGAAGCTTTCTTT.

DNA for the CDR3: TGTGCCAGTAGTATCGCGGGGGCGCTGAATGGAGGCTACACCTTC. It codes for CASSIAGALNGGYTF. The V and J genes are TRBV19 and TRBJ1-2, with a tentative D call TRBD1 (6 bases). Germline V gene lookup returns CDR1 LNHDA and CDR2 SQIVND (reference sequence). The CDR3 is 15 residues long. Trimming removed 3 bases at V and 8 bases at J, with 19 bases between.

The chain couples TRBV5-4 to TRBJ2-7, with TRBD2 identical over 8 bases. The CDR3 runs 14 residues. Germline-derived CDR1 and CDR2 are SGHNT and YYREEE (reference sequence). V lost 0 bases and J lost 5; bases outside the gene matches: 4. CDR3 in DNA: TGTGCCAGCAGCTTGGCGGGAGGGCCCCACGAGCAGTACTTC. Amino acid sequence: CASSLAGGPHEQYF.

J is TRBJ2-1 and V is TRBV5-1; 7 nucleotides align to TRBD2. J gave up 9 bases and V 3 bases, and 6 bases lay outside the gene matches. From germline, CDR1 is SGHRS and CDR2 YFSETQ. The CDR3 length is 13 residues. The CDR3 spells CASSSSPGGEQFF. The CDR3 DNA sequence: TGCGCCAGCAGCTCCTCCCCGGGGGGTGAGCAGTTCTTC.

The chain links TRBV9 to TRBJ2-1, with TRBD2 matching over 11 bases. V trimming: 0 bases; J trimming: 3 bases; junction bases outside the gene matches: 26. The CDR3 is 24 amino acids. Germline lookup yields CDR1 SGDLS and CDR2 YYNGEE. The CDR3 DNA is TGTGCCAGCAGCGTAGGACCCTCTCCCCTGGGACCGTTAGCGGGAGGGGATTACTACAATGAGCAGTTCTTC. Residues: CASSVGPSPLGPLAGGDYYNEQFF.

V gene TRBV9 combines with J gene TRBJ2-3; TRBD2 matches 9 bases. The CDR3 sequence is 15 residues long. V dropped 3 bases and J dropped 0; count of bases not matched to a gene: 2. The germline V gene encodes CDR1 SGDLS and CDR2 YYNGEE. The CDR3 sequence is CASSGTSGSTDTQYF. The CDR3 DNA is TGTGCCAGCAGCGGTACTAGCGGGAGCACAGATACGCAGTATTTT. Together with reference TRBV9 and TRBJ2-3, the CDR3 gives the full variable domain: DSGVTQTPKHLITATGQRVTLRCSPRSGDLSVYWYQQSLDQGLQFLIQYYNGEERAKGNILERFSAQQFPDLHSELNLSSLELGDSALYFCASSGTSGSTDTQYFGPGTRLTVL.

The chain is built from TRBV5-1 and TRBJ2-1; 7 bases agree with TRBD2. CDR3 length: 13 amino acids. Germline CDR1 SGHRS, CDR2 YFSETQ. Unmatched junction bases numbered 5, after V lost 4 bases and J lost 7 bases. The chain's CDR3 is CASSVWGGNEQFF. The CDR3 nucleotides are TGCGCCAGCAGCGTGTGGGGGGGGAATGAGCAGTTCTTC.

The DNA for the CDR3 is TGCGCCAGCAGCCCGCTCTTTGGGGGGATGAACACTGAAGCTTTCTTT. Translation gives CASSPLFGGMNTEAFF. The chain recombines TRBV4-3 with TRBJ1-1; TRBD1 is a possible D gene (5 bases). The germline CDR1 and CDR2 sequences are LGHNA and YSLEER. Between the trimmed V and J ends, which lost 4 bases and 0 bases, there was a span of 15 bases. CDR3 length: 16 amino acids.

The J gene is TRBJ1-5, the V gene TRBV27; the match to TRBD1 covers 10 bases. Germline CDR1 reads MNHEY; CDR2 reads SMNVEV (reference sequence). This CDR3 spans 15 amino acids. V was clipped by 3 bases and J by 5 bases; unmatched bases: 4. CDR3 sequence reads: CASSLDRGDHQPQHF. The DNA for the CDR3 is TGTGCCAGCAGTTTGGACAGGGGGGATCATCAGCCCCAGCATTTT.

About this clone itself: The identical CDR3 is also encoded by other nucleotide sequences in the sample. The chain employs TRBV9 and TRBJ1-1; TRBD1 might be the D (6 bases). From germline, CDR1 is SGDLS and CDR2 YYNGEE. Between the trimmed V and J ends, which lost 0 bases and 0 bases, there was a span of 15 bases. This CDR3 is built from 17 residues. This chain's CDR3 is CASSVDVEQGLNTEAFF. DNA for the CDR3: TGTGCCAGCAGCGTAGACGTTGAACAGGGCCTGAACACTGAAGCTTTCTTT.

V usage is TRBV7-9 and J usage is TRBJ2-1; D gene ambiguous. Germline V CDR1 and CDR2: SEHNR, FQNEAQ (reference sequence). This CDR3 is built from 14 residues. Trimming stripped 5 bases from V and 5 bases from J, with 13 bases between. CDR3 amino acids: CASSPTSQDNEQFF. The CDR3 region has the DNA TGTGCCAGCAGCCCTACGAGTCAAGACAATGAGCAGTTCTTC. The full variable domain, in which reference TRBV7-9 and TRBJ2-1 provide the parts outside the CDR3, is DTGVSQNPRHKITKRGQNVTFRCDPISEHNRLYWYRQTLGQGPEFLTYFQNEAQLEKSRLLSDRFSAERPKGSFSTLEIQRTEQGDSAMYLCASSPTSQDNEQFFGPGTRLTVL.

This clone was seen just once. The rearrangement joins TRBV5-3 to TRBJ2-3; the D gene is possibly TRBD2 (5 bases). TRBV5-3 counts as an open reading frame of uncertain function. The length of the CDR3 is 16 residues. With 0 bases removed from V and 0 bases from J, the gap between germline ends came to 11 bases. CDR3 residues: CARSLAGLISTDTQYF. The CDR3 coding sequence is TGTGCCAGAAGCTTGGCAGGACTCATAAGCACAGATACGCAGTATTTT.

Concerning this clone: The conserved closing phenylalanine or tryptophan is absent in this CDR3, likely reflecting a read error. CDR3 residues: CASSLWRRGWSSYEQYL. The CDR3 coding sequence is TGTGCCAGCAGCTTGTGGCGCCGGGGTTGGAGCTCCTACGAGCAGTACCTC. J is TRBJ2-7 and V is TRBV5-6, with D perhaps matching TRBD2 (5 bases). V was shortened by 1 base and J by 0 bases, with 17 bases between the two germline ends. This CDR3 is 17 amino acids long. Germline CDR1 is SGHDT and CDR2 is YYEEEE.

The genes are TRBV9 and TRBJ1-3; D not certain. The germline gives CDR1 SGDLS, CDR2 YYNGEE. Trimming took off 3 bases at V and 4 bases at J, with 8 bases between the two ends. The CDR3 sequence is 13 residues long. The CDR3 DNA follows: TGTGCCAGCAGCGCTCCCCCCGGAAACACCATATATTTT. It translates to CASSAPPGNTIYF.

For this clone: The CDR3 does not close with the conserved phenylalanine or tryptophan, likely indicating a read error. This chain links TRBV7-8 with TRBJ1-6; D is unclear. With 0 bases removed from V and 7 bases from J, the gap between germline ends came to 4 bases. The length of the CDR3 is 13 residues. Per germline, CDR1 SGHVS and CDR2 FQNEAQ. CDR3 sequence (DNA): TGTGCCAGCAGCTTAGCCGGGAATTCACCCCTCCACCTT. Translation: CASSLAGNSPLHL.